This TCR beta chain was observed in a study of blood T cell repertoires in COVID-19. Overall study: Sites across the United States, Italy and Spain contributed samples from acute and convalescent COVID-19. PBMCs, B-cell-depleted T cells, or T cells provided the cDNA or gDNA that made up the material.

Trimming cost V 6 bases and J 8 bases; bases outside gene matches: 6. Germline-derived CDR1 and CDR2 are LNHDA and SQIVND (reference sequence). This CDR3 comprises 13 residues. Participant-reported clinical history was the basis for cohort assignment. Authors' analysis steps: Reference gene primer amplification gave estimated nucleated cell counts. Produced via immunoSEQ multiplex PCR; TCRdb's table is partial and in-frame only. From that table come the V and J calls and clone size; the DNA was used to work out D and trimming. The sample contains hundreds of thousands of clones, about nine tenths of which appear only once.

This TCR was sampled from a woman younger than 35 who had recovered from COVID-19. The material sequenced was PBMCs or T cells enriched from blood (not recorded which). The chain has TRBV19 and TRBJ1-4; 7 bases line up with TRBD1. The CDR3 sequence is CASSMPDREKLFF. CDR3 bases: TGTGCCAGTAGCATGCCGGACAGGGAAAAACTGTTTTTT.